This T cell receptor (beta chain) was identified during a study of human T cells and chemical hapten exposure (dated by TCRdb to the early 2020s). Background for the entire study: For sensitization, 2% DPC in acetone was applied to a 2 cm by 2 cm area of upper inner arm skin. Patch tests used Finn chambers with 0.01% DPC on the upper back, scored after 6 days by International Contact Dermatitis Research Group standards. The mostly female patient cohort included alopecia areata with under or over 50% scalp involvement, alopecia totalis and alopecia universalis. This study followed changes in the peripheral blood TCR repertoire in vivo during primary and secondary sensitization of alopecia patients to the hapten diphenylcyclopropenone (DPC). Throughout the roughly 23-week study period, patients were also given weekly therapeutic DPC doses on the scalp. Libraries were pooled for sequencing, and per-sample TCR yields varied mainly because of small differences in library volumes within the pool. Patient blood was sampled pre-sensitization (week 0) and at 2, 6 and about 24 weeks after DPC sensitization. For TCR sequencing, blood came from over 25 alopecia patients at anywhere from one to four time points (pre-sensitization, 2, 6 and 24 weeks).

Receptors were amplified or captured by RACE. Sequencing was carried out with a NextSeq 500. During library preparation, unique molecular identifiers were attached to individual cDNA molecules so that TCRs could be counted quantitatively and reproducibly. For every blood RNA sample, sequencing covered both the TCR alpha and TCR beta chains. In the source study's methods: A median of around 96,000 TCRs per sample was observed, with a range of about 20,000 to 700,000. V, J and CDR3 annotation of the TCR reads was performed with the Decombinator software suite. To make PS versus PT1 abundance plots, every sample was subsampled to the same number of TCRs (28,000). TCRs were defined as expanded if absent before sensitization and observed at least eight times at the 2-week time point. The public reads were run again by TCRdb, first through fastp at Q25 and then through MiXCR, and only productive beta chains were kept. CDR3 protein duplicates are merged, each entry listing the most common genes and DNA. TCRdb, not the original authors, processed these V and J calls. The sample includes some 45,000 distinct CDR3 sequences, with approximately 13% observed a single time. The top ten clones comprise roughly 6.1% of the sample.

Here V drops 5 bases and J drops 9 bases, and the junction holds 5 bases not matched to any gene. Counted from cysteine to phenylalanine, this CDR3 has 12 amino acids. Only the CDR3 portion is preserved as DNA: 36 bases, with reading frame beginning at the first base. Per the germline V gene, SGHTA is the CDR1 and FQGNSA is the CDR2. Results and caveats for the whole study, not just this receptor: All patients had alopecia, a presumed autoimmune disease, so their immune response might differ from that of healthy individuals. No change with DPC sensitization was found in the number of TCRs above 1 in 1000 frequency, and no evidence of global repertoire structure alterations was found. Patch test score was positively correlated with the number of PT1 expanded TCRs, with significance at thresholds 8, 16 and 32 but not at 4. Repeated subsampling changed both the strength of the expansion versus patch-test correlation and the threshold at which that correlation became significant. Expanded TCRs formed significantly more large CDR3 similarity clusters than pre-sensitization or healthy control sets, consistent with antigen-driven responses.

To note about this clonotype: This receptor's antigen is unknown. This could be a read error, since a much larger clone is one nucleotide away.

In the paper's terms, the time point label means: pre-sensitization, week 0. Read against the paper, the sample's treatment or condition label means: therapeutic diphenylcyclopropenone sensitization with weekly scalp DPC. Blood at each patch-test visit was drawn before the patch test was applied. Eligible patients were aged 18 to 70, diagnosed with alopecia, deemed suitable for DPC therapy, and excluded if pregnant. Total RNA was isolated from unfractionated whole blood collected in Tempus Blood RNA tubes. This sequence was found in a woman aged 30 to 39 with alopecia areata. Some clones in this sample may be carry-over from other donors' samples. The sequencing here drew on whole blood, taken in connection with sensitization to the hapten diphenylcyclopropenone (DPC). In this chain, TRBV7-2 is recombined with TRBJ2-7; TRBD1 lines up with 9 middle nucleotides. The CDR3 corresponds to CASSLLTGGQYF. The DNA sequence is TGTGCCAGCAGCCTCCTGACAGGGGGGCAGTACTTC.